The 29 T cell receptor beta chains listed next were all sequenced from one sample in a study of blood T cell repertoires in COVID-19. TCRdb's copy holds only in-frame clones and misses some; the assay was immunoSEQ multiplex PCR. In the table there are about 200,000 clones, roughly 94% of which are singletons. Sequenced input: peripheral blood. The receptors come from a young man with COVID-19, enrolled during active disease.

V gene TRBV5-1 combines with J gene TRBJ2-7; 9 bases match TRBD2. Per germline, CDR1 SGHRS and CDR2 YFSETQ. This CDR3 has 16 residues. J gave up 3 bases and V 2 bases, and 9 bases lay outside the gene matches. The CDR3 bases are TGCGCCAGCAGCTTAGGGACTAGCTTCGCTGGCTACGAGCAGTACTTC. This translates into CASSLGTSFAGYEQYF.

This rearrangement joins TRBV9 to TRBJ1-3; D is ambiguous. This CDR3 region has 14 residues. Germline V CDR1 and CDR2: SGDLS, YYNGEE. Deletions cut 4 bases from V and 2 bases from J, with 10 bases between. The DNA for the CDR3 is TGTGCCAGCAGCATTTCCGGGACTGGAAACACCATATATTTT. This codes for CASSISGTGNTIYF.

This clone has only one observation. This chain joins TRBV6-5 and TRBJ2-3; TRBD1 agrees at 8 bases. CDR1 and CDR2 from the germline V gene are MNHEY and SVGAGI. V lost 10 bases and J lost 2; bases outside the gene matches: 5. CDR3 size: 13 residues. The CDR3 DNA reads TGTGCCACCAGGACAGGGAACACAGATACGCAGTATTTT. Translated, it gives CATRTGNTDTQYF.

The chain couples TRBV7-9 to TRBJ1-5; 7 nucleotides agree with TRBD1. Germline V gene sequence: CDR1 SEHNR, CDR2 FQNEAQ (reference sequence). The length of the CDR3 is 13 residues. Unmatched junction bases numbered 6, after V lost 6 bases and J lost 7 bases. The CDR3 loop reads CASSRTGDQPQHF. As DNA, the CDR3 is TGTGCCAGCAGTCGTACAGGGGACCAGCCCCAGCATTTT.

J is TRBJ1-6 and V is TRBV4-2; D uncertain. The V gene lost 0 bases and the J gene lost 9 bases, with 9 bases spanning the gap. Germline V gene sequence: CDR1 LGHNA, CDR2 YNFKEQ. The CDR3 length is 14 residues. The CDR3 region has the DNA TGTGCCAGCAGCCAAGAGGGTCGGGGTTCACCCCTCCACTTT. It translates to CASSQEGRGSPLHF.

The chain recombines TRBV25-1 with TRBJ2-2; a possible D gene is TRBD2 (7 bases). This CDR3 has 14 amino acids. Deletions cut 6 bases from V and 6 bases from J, with 14 bases between. CDR1 is MGHDK, CDR2 SYGVNS, per germline. The CDR3 nucleotides are TGTGCCAGCAGATTCGAGGGGGGGCCCGGGGAGCTGTTTTTT. Amino acids: CASRFEGGPGELFF.

The CDR3 nucleotides read TGCGCCAGTCAGCTGGGGGCTTCCTACTCCTACAATGAGCAGTTCTTC. Amino acids: CASQLGASYSYNEQFF. The chain links TRBV5-1 to TRBJ2-1; weak D call: TRBD1 (6 bases). The ends were cut back, 8 bases at V and 0 bases at J, with 18 bases in the middle. Germline CDR1 reads SGHRS; CDR2 reads YFSETQ. The CDR3 is made up of 16 amino acids.

The CDR3, as DNA: TGTGCCAGCGGACAGACCGGGGGGCAGCCCCAGCATTTT. Residues: CASGQTGGQPQHF. The chain combines TRBV2 with TRBJ1-5, with D possibly being TRBD1 (6 bases). This CDR3 has 13 amino acids. The germline gives CDR1 SNHLY, CDR2 FYNNEI. Trimming removed 8 bases at V and 7 bases at J, with 15 bases between.

CDR3 in amino acids: CASSTAQRGPYNEQFF. The CDR3, as DNA: TGTGCCAGCAGCACGGCCCAGAGGGGGCCCTACAATGAGCAGTTCTTC. The chain employs TRBV5-4 and TRBJ2-1; 7 bases agree with TRBD1. Germline CDR1 reads SGHNT; CDR2 reads YYREEE (reference sequence). This CDR3 is built from 16 residues. V lost 4 bases, J lost 2 bases, and 9 bases stayed unmatched. The full variable domain, completed using reference TRBV5-4 and TRBJ2-1, is ETGVTQSPTHLIKTRGQQVTLRCSSQSGHNTVSWYQQALGQGPQFIFQYYREEENGRGNFPPRFSGLQFPNYSSELNVNALELDDSALYLCASSTAQRGPYNEQFFGPGTRLTVL.

V and J are TRBV10-1 and TRBJ1-2; 7 nucleotides align to TRBD1. Germline CDR1 reads WNHNN; CDR2 reads SYGVQD (reference sequence). V shed 2 bases, J shed 8 bases, and the junction held 5 bases outside the gene matches. CDR3 length equals 13 residues. CDR3 amino acids: CASSENQGGGYTF. The CDR3, as DNA: TGCGCCAGCAGTGAGAACCAGGGGGGCGGCTACACCTTC.

The chain couples TRBV7-9 to TRBJ2-1; perhaps TRBD2 as D (6 bases). V lost 4 bases and J 0 bases, leaving 13 bases between the germline ends. Germline values: CDR1 SEHNR, CDR2 FQNEAQ (reference sequence). The CDR3 has 16 amino acids. CDR3 residues: CASSSIRGSSYNEQFF. As DNA, the CDR3 is TGTGCCAGCAGCTCCATCCGGGGGAGCTCCTACAATGAGCAGTTCTTC.

The chain has TRBV3-1 (or the pseudogene TRBV3-2) and TRBJ2-2; D is unresolved. V shed 5 bases and J shed 3 bases, with 10 bases lying between them. Per germline, CDR1 LGHDT and CDR2 YNNKEL (reference sequence). The CDR3 has 14 amino acids. In DNA form, the CDR3 reads TGTGCCAGCAGCACGACCCGGGACACCGGGGAGCTGTTTTTT. It is translated as CASSTTRDTGELFF.

This clone was found once. In nucleotides, the CDR3 is TGTGCCAGCAGCTTGGCCACAGGGGACGCTAACTATGGCTACACCTTC. Protein product: CASSLATGDANYGYTF. This rearrangement joins TRBV5-6 to TRBJ1-2; 7 bases map to TRBD1. This CDR3 region has 16 residues. J gave up 0 bases and V 0 bases, and 5 bases lay outside the gene matches. Germline CDR1 reads SGHDT; CDR2 reads YYEEEE.

The chain is built from TRBV6-1 and TRBJ1-2; D gene uncertain. The CDR3 consists of 15 residues. Germline V lookup: CDR1 MNHNS, CDR2 SASEGT. Trimming stripped 0 bases from V and 5 bases from J, with 13 bases between. The CDR3 sequence: CASSEAKQRGYGYTF. The CDR3 coding sequence is TGTGCCAGCAGTGAAGCTAAACAGCGCGGGTATGGCTACACCTTC.

The J gene is TRBJ2-3, the V gene TRBV7-9, with 9 bases aligning to TRBD2. The V and J ends lost 1 base and 2 bases, in that order; junction bases with no gene match: 7. The CDR3 length is 17 residues. Looked up from germline, CDR1 is SEHNR and CDR2 is FQNEAQ (reference sequence). As DNA, the CDR3 is TGTGCCAGCAGCTTAGGCTATCAGCGGGGGGACACAGATACGCAGTATTTT. This gives the protein CASSLGYQRGDTDTQYF. Based on the CDR3 plus reference TRBV7-9 and TRBJ2-3, the full variable domain is DTGVSQNPRHKITKRGQNVTFRCDPISEHNRLYWYRQTLGQGPEFLTYFQNEAQLEKSRLLSDRFSAERPKGSFSTLEIQRTEQGDSAMYLCASSLGYQRGDTDTQYFGPGTRLTVL.

This chain connects TRBV27 to TRBJ2-1; 10 bases are a match to TRBD1. Germline V CDR1 and CDR2: MNHEY, SMNVEV (reference sequence). The length of the CDR3 is 15 residues. J was trimmed by 2 bases and V by 3 bases; bases with no gene match: 1. For the CDR3, the DNA is TGTGCCAGCAGTTTTGGGACAGGGGCCTACAATGAGCAGTTCTTC. Amino acids: CASSFGTGAYNEQFF.

The genes are TRBV7-9 and TRBJ1-1; D is possibly TRBD1 (6 bases). CDR3 size: 15 residues. The germline gives CDR1 SEHNR, CDR2 FQNEAQ (reference sequence). V lost 1 base to trimming and J lost 4 bases, with 13 bases between them. The CDR3 reads CASSLVGGAGTEAFF. CDR3 bases: TGTGCCAGCAGCTTAGTAGGGGGGGCAGGCACTGAAGCTTTCTTT. The full variable domain, with the rest looked up from reference TRBV7-9 and TRBJ1-1, is DTGVSQNPRHKITKRGQNVTFRCDPISEHNRLYWYRQTLGQGPEFLTYFQNEAQLEKSRLLSDRFSAERPKGSFSTLEIQRTEQGDSAMYLCASSLVGGAGTEAFFGQGTRLTVV.

V is TRBV6-5 and J is TRBJ1-6, with D possibly matching TRBD1 (6 bases). The V end was cut by 10 bases, the J end by 0 bases, with 10 bases between. The CDR3 length is 14 residues. Germline CDR1 MNHEY, CDR2 SVGAGI. CDR3 amino acids: CATQDSSYNSPLHF. CDR3 nucleotide sequence: TGTGCCACCCAGGACAGCTCCTATAATTCACCCCTCCACTTT.

The rearrangement uses TRBV11-2 and TRBJ1-4; D gene uncertain. With 2 bases removed from V and 5 bases from J, the gap between germline ends came to 9 bases. CDR3 length: 14 residues. From germline, CDR1 is SGHAT and CDR2 FQNNGV. This chain's CDR3 is CASSLRSRNEKLFF. The CDR3 nucleotides are TGTGCCAGCAGCTTACGGTCTAGGAATGAAAAACTGTTTTTT.

The sample holds a few counts of this clone. The sample carries other DNA sequences with the same CDR3. The chain has TRBV27 and TRBJ2-5; maybe TRBD1 (5 bases). The V end lost 3 bases, the J end lost 2 bases, and 7 bases lay between the germline ends. CDR3 length: 13 amino acids. Germline V gene data show CDR1 as MNHEY and CDR2 as SMNVEV (reference sequence). The CDR3 loop is CASSFSGQETQYF. The CDR3, as DNA: TGTGCCAGCAGTTTTTCAGGGCAAGAGACCCAGTACTTC.

V usage is TRBV12-3 or TRBV12-4 and J usage is TRBJ1-3, with D perhaps TRBD1 (6 bases). The CDR3 runs 12 residues. V was clipped by 11 bases and J by 3 bases, with 11 bases between them. Here the CDR3 reads CAYGTFGNTIYF. CDR3 sequence (DNA): TGTGCCTACGGGACATTTGGAAACACCATATATTTT.

The chain couples TRBV18 to TRBJ1-4; D call uncertain. Between the trimmed V and J ends, which lost 6 bases and 5 bases, there was a span of 10 bases. Germline-derived CDR1 and CDR2 are KGHSH and LQKENI. The CDR3 has 13 amino acids. The CDR3: CASSRGENEKLFF. The CDR3 bases are TGTGCCAGCTCCCGCGGGGAGAATGAAAAACTGTTTTTT.

The rearrangement uses TRBV25-1 and TRBJ1-4; TRBD1 might be the D (6 bases). Germline lookup yields CDR1 MGHDK and CDR2 SYGVNS. The CDR3 has 17 amino acids. V lost 1 base, J lost 2 bases, and 14 bases lay in between. The CDR3 DNA follows: TGTGCCAGCAGTGAATCGGGCAGGGGACCTACTAATGAAAAACTGTTTTTT. It translates to CASSESGRGPTNEKLFF.

V and J are TRBV7-7 and TRBJ2-3; D remains unclear. This CDR3 comprises 13 residues. Trimming removed 5 bases at V and 4 bases at J, with 10 bases between. Germline CDR1 SSHAT, CDR2 FNYEAQ (reference sequence). CDR3: CASSQEDSDTQYF. The CDR3 DNA reads as TGTGCCAGCAGCCAAGAGGATTCAGATACGCAGTATTTT.

V is TRBV6-6 and J is TRBJ2-7, with D tentatively TRBD1 (5 bases). Germline V gives CDR1 MNHNY, CDR2 SVGAGI (reference sequence). This CDR3 region has 14 residues. V was cut by 7 bases and J by 3 bases, with 16 bases left in between. CDR3 protein: CASTAGNKLYEQYF. The CDR3 DNA sequence: TGTGCCAGCACGGCAGGGAATAAACTCTACGAGCAGTACTTC.

This chain connects TRBV6-1 to TRBJ2-7, with a weak D call TRBD2 (6 bases). The CDR3 is 15 residues long. CDR1 and CDR2 from the germline V gene are MNHNS and SASEGT. The ends were cut back, 0 bases at V and 4 bases at J, with 13 bases in the middle. CDR3 in amino acids: CASSEAGAGPYEQYF. For the CDR3, the DNA is TGTGCCAGCAGTGAAGCAGGCGCGGGACCGTACGAGCAGTACTTC.

The chain is built from TRBV4-1 and TRBJ1-2; tentatively, D is TRBD1 (6 bases). The CDR3 contains 19 residues. CDR1 is MGHRA, CDR2 YSYEKL, per germline. Trimming left V 1 base short and J 4 bases short, with 25 bases between. This chain's CDR3 is CASSQVWVLDRHSFYGYTF. In DNA form, the CDR3 reads TGCGCCAGCAGCCAAGTCTGGGTCCTTGACAGGCACTCGTTCTATGGCTACACCTTC.

CDR3 loop: CASTWTGAAGQPQHF. CDR3 bases: TGTGCCAGCACCTGGACAGGGGCCGCGGGGCAGCCCCAGCATTTT. The chain uses TRBV6-5 and TRBJ1-5, with 9 bases fitting TRBD1. There are 15 residues in the CDR3. Germline loops: CDR1 MNHEY, CDR2 SVGAGI. V lost 7 bases and J lost 7; bases outside the gene matches: 11.

This clone turned up a few times. DNA of the CDR3: TGTGCCATCAGTGAGTCGACAGGGGGCTATGGCTACACCTTC. Translation gives CAISESTGGYGYTF. The chain joins TRBV10-3 to TRBJ1-2; TRBD1 matches 9 bases. The J segment lost 4 bases and the V segment lost 0 bases, leaving 0 bases of the junction unmatched. Germline V CDR1 and CDR2: ENHRY, SYGVKD. CDR3 length: 14 residues.